Here is one T cell receptor (beta chain) with its context. The TCR beta CDR3 regions underwent amplification using RNA transcripts as the source. A set of HTBI primers served as the primers for a first-round RT-PCR of the TCR CDR3. In TCRdb, the multiplex PCR reads were re-called with MiXCR into one record per CDR3 protein. The sample records about 600,000 distinct CDR3 sequences, 11% to 15% being singletons. These data belong to a study of T cells in Graves' hyperthyroidism and ophthalmopathy. About the study: The initial diagnosis was the point when peripheral blood was collected, ahead of any treatment.

V shed 0 bases and J 11 bases; nucleotides not matched to a gene: 8. The CDR3 is 16 amino acids. Germline V lookup: CDR1 MNHNS, CDR2 SASEGT. In the ophthalmopathy cohort, Clinical Activity Score was at least 3, NOSPECS grade at least 4, and duration under 3 months. Exclusion criteria comprised uncontrolled infection, other autoimmune disease, pregnancy or lactation. Clinical symptoms, serum thyroxine, TRAb, thyroid ultrasound and orbital computed tomography established diagnosis. The chain employs TRBV6-1 and TRBJ2-1; TRBD2 matches at 12 bases. The specimen was blood. The TCR sequence derives from a woman younger than 35 with Graves' ophthalmopathy. CDR3 bases: TGTGCCAGCAGTGAAGCAGAAGGACTAGCGGGGACTAAGCAGTTCTTC. It yields the protein CASSEAEGLAGTKQFF.